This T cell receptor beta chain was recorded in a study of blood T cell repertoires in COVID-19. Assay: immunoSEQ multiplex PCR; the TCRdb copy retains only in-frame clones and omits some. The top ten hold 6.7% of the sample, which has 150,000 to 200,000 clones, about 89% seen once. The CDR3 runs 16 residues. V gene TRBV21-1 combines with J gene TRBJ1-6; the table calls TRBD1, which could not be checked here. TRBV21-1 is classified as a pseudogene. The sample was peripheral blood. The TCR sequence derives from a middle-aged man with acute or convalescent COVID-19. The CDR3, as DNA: TGTGCCAGCAGCTTGCTATCGGGACACCATAATTCACCCCTCCACTTT. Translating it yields CASSLLSGHHNSPLHF.